This T cell receptor (beta chain) was observed in a study of blood T cells in healthy people across ages. Using a J-beta primer mix together with a sample-barcoded 5' primer, a second PCR was run for about 7 to 12 cycles. TCRdb independently ran MiXCR on the 5' RACE reads; one entry per CDR3 protein. The sample yields 750,000 to 950,000 distinct CDR3 sequences, roughly 50% seen once. It was approximately 10 milliliters of peripheral blood that were drawn from each donor. Points from the study as a whole: Using unsorted PBMCs precluded a conclusive naive versus antigen-experienced comparison.

In germline, CDR1 is MNHEY, CDR2 SVGEGT. CDR3 size: 15 residues. J lost 4 bases, V lost 7 bases, and 9 bases had no gene match. The sample holds a few counts of this clonotype. Its antigen is still unknown. The sample comprised blood. The receptor's source is a man at least 80 years old in good health. The rearrangement uses TRBV6-2 or TRBV6-3 and TRBJ2-1; 8 bases align to TRBD2. The CDR3 DNA follows: TGTGCCAGCATTCCCGACGGCGGGAGGTACAATGAGCAGTTCTTC. This gives the protein CASIPDGGRYNEQFF.